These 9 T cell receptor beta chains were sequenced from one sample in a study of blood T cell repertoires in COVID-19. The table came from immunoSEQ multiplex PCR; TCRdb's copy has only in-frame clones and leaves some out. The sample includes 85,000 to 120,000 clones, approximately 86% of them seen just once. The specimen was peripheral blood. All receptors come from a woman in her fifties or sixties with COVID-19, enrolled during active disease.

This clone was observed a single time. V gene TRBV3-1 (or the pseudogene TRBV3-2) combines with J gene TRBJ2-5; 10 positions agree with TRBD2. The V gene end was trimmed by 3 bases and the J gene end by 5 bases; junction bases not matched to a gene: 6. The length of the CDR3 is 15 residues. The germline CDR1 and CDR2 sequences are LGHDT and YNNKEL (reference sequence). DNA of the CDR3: TGTGCCAGCAGCCAGCGAGCGGGGGGGCCGGAGACCCAGTACTTC. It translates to CASSQRAGGPETQYF.

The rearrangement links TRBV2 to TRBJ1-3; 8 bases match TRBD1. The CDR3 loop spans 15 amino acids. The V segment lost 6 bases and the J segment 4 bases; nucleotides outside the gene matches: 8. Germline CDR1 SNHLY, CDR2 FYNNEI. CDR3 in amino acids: CASRVGQGDGNTIYF. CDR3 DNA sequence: TGTGCCAGCAGGGTAGGACAGGGTGACGGAAACACCATATATTTT.

CDR3 residues: CASSLVGTGESPLHF. CDR3 nucleotide sequence: TGTGCCAGCAGCTTAGTCGGGACAGGGGAGTCACCCCTCCACTTT. The chain has TRBV7-2 and TRBJ1-6, with 10 bases identical to TRBD1. The CDR3 loop spans 15 amino acids. Per germline, CDR1 SGHTA and CDR2 FQGNSA. Germline trimming cut 1 base from V and 10 bases from J; bases unmatched to any gene: 4.

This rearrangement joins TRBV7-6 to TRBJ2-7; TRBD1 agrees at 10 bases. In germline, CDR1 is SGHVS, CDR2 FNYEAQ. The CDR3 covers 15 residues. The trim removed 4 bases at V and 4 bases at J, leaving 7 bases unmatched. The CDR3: CASSSLDRGQYEQYF. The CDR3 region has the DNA TGTGCCAGCAGCTCATTAGACAGGGGGCAGTACGAGCAGTACTTC.

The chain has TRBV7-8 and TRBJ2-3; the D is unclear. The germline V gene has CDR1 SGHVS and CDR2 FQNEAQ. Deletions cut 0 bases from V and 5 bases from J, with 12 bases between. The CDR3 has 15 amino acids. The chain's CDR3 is CASSLAGPSEDTQYF. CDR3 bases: TGTGCCAGCAGCTTAGCGGGCCCCTCTGAAGATACGCAGTATTTT.

As DNA, the CDR3 is TGTGCCAGCAGCCAGGACAGTTTCTATGGCTACACCTTC. Encoded protein: CASSQDSFYGYTF. V gene TRBV7-9 combines with J gene TRBJ1-2, with D possibly matching TRBD1 (6 bases). Between the trimmed V and J ends, which lost 5 bases and 4 bases, there was a span of 11 bases. The CDR3 has 13 residues. Germline assignment: CDR1 SEHNR and CDR2 FQNEAQ (reference sequence).

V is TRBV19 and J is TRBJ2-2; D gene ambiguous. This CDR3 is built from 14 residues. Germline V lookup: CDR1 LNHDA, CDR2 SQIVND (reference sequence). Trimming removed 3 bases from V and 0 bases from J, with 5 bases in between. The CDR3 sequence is CASSIRANTGELFF. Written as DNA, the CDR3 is TGTGCCAGTAGTATCCGAGCGAACACCGGGGAGCTGTTTTTT.

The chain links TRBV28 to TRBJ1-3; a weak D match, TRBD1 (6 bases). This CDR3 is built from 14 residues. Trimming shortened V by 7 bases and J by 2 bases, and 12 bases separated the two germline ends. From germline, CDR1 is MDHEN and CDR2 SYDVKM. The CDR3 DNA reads TGTGCCAGCACCACACAGGGAACTGGAAACACCATATATTTT. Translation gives CASTTQGTGNTIYF.

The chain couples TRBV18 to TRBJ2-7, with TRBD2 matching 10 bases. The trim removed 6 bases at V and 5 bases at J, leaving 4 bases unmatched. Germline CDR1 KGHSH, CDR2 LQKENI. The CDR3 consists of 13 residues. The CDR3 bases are TGTGCCAGCTCCCGGGGGACTAGCGACGAGCAGTACTTC. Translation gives CASSRGTSDEQYF.